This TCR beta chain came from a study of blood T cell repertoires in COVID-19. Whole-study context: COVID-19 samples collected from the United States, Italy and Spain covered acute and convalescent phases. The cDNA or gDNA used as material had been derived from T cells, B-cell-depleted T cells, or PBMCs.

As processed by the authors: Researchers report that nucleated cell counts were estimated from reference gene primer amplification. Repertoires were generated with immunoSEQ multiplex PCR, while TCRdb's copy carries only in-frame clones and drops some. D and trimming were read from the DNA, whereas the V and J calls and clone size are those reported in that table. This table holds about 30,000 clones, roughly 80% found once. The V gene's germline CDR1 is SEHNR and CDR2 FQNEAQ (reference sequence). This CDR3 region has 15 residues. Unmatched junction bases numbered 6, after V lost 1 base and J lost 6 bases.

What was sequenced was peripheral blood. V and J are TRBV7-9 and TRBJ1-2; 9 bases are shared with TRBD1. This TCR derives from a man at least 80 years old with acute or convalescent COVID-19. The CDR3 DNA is TGTGCCAGCAGCTTAGTAAGGACAGGGGACAATGGCTACACCTTC. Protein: CASSLVRTGDNGYTF.